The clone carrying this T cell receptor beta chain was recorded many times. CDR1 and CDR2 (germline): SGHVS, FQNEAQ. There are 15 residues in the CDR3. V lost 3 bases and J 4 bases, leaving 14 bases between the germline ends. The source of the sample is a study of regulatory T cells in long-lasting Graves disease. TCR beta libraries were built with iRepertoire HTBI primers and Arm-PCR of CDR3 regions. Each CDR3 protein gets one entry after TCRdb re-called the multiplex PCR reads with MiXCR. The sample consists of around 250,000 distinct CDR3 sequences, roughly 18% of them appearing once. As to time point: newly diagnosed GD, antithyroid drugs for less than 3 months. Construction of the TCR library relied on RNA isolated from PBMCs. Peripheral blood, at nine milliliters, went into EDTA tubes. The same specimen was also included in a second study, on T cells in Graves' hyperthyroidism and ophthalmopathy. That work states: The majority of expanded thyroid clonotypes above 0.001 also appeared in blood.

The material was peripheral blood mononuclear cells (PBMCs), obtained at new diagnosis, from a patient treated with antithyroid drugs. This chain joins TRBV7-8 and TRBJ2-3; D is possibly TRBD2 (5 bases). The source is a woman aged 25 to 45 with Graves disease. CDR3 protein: CASSFTGIRPDTQYF. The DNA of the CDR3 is TGTGCCAGCAGCTTTACCGGGATCCGCCCAGATACGCAGTATTTT.